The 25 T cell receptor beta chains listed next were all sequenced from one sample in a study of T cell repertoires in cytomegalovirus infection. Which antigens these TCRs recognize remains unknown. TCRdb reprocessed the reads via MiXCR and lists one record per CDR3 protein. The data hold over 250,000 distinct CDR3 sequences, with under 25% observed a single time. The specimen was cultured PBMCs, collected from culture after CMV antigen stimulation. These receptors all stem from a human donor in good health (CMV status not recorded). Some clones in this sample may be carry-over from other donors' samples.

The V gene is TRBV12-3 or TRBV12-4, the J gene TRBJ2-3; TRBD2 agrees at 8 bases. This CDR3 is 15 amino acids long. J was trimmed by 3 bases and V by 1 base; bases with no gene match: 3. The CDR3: CASSLGGRRTDTQYF. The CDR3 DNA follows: TGTGCCAGCAGTTTAGGCGGGAGGAGGACAGATACGCAGTATTTT.

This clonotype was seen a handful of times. In DNA form, the CDR3 reads TGTGCCAGCAGGCGGGCGGGAGGGCCAGCTTTCTTT. It encodes CASRRAGGPAFF. The V and J genes are TRBV12-3 or TRBV12-4 and TRBJ1-1; the D is unclear. This CDR3 has 12 residues. The V gene lost 6 bases and the J gene lost 10 bases, with 15 bases spanning the gap.

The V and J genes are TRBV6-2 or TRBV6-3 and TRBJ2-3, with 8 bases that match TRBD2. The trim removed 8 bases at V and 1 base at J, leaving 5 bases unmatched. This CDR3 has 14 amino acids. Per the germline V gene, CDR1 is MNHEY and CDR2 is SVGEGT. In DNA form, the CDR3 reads TGTGCCAGCCAGTACGGGAGGGGCACAGATACGCAGTATTTT. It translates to CASQYGRGTDTQYF.

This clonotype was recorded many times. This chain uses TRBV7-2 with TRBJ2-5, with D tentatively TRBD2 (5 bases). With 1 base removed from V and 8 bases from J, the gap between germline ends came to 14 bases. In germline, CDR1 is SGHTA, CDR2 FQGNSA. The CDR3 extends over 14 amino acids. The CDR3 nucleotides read TGTGCCAGCAGCTTAGTTGGCAGAGAGGGTACCCAGTACTTC. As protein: CASSLVGREGTQYF. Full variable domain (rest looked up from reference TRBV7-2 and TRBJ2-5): GAGVSQSPSNKVTEKGKDVELRCDPISGHTALYWYRQSLGQGLEFLIYFQGNSAPDKSGLPSDRFSAERTGGSVSTLTIQRTQQEDSAVYLCASSLVGREGTQYFGPGTRLLVL.

This CDR3 reads CASSLGPGTSGSYEQYF. CDR3 DNA: TGCGCCAGCAGCTTGGGCCCCGGGACTAGCGGATCCTACGAGCAGTACTTC. V usage is TRBV5-1 and J usage is TRBJ2-7; 11 bases map to TRBD2. There are 17 residues in the CDR3. CDR1 SGHRS and CDR2 YFSETQ come from the germline V gene. Trimming at V came to 0 bases and at J to 1 base, leaving 6 bases not matched to a gene.

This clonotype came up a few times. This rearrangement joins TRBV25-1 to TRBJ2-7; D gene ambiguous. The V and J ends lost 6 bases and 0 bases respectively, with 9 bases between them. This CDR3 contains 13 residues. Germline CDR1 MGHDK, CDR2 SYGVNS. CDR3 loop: CASSDAYSYEQYF. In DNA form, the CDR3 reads TGTGCCAGCAGCGACGCATACTCCTACGAGCAGTACTTC.

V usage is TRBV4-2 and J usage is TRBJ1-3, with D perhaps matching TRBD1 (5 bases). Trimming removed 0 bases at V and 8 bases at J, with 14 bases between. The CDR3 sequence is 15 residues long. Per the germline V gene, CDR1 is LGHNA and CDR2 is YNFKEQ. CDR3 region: CASSQDLQVADTIYF. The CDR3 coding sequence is TGTGCCAGCAGCCAAGATTTACAGGTTGCGGACACCATATATTTT.

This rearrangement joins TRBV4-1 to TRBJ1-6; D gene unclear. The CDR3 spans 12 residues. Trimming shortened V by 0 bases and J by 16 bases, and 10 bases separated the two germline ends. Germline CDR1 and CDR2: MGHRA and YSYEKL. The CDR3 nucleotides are TGCGCCAGCAGCCAAGATCCCGTCGAACTCCACTTT. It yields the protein CASSQDPVELHF.

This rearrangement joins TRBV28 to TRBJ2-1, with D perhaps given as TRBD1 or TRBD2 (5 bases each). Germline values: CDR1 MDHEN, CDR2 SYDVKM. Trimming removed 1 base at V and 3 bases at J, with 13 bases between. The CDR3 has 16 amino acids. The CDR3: CASSLLGPLDYNEQFF. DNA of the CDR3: TGTGCCAGCAGTTTATTGGGACCCTTGGACTACAATGAGCAGTTCTTC.

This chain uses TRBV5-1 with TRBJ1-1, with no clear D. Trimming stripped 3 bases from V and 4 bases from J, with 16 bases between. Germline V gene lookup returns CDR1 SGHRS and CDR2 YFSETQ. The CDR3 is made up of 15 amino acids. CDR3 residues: CASSSNLLEGTEAFF. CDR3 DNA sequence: TGCGCCAGCAGCTCTAACCTCTTAGAGGGCACTGAAGCTTTCTTT. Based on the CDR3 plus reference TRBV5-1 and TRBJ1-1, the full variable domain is KAGVTQTPRYLIKTRGQQVTLSCSPISGHRSVSWYQQTPGQGLQFLFEYFSETQRNKGNFPGRFSGRQFSNSRSEMNVSTLELGDSALYLCASSSNLLEGTEAFFGQGTRLTVV.

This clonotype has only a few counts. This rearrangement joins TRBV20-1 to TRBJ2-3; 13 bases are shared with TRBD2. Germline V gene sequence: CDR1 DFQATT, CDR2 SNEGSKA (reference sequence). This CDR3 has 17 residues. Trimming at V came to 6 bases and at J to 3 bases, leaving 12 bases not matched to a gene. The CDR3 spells CSAPLAGGPSKTDTQYF. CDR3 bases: TGCAGTGCACCACTAGCGGGAGGGCCCTCAAAAACAGATACGCAGTATTTT.

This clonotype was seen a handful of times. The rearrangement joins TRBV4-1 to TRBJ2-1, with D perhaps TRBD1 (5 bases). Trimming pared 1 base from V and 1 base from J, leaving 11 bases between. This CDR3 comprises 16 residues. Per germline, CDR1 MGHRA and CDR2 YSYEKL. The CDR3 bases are TGCGCCAGCAGCCAAGTTGGGGCAGGTTCCTACAATGAGCAGTTCTTC. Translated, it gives CASSQVGAGSYNEQFF.

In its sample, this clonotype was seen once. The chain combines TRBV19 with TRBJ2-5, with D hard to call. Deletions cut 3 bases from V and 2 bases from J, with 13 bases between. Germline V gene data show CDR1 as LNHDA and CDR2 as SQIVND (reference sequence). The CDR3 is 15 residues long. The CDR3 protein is CASSIDGLFQETQYF. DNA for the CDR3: TGTGCCAGTAGTATCGACGGTCTTTTTCAAGAGACCCAGTACTTC.

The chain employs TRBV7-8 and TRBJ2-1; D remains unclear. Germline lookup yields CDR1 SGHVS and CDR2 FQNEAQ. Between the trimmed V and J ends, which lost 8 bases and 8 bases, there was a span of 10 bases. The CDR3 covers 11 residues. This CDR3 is CASGPVHEQFF. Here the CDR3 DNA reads TGTGCCAGCGGCCCAGTTCATGAGCAGTTCTTC.

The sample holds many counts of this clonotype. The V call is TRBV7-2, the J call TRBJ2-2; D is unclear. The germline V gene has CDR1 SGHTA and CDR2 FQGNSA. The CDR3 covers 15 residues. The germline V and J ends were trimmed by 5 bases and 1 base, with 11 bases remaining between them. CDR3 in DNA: TGTGCCAGCAGCCCCCGGGTGCGGAACACCGGGGAGCTGTTTTTT. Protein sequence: CASSPRVRNTGELFF.

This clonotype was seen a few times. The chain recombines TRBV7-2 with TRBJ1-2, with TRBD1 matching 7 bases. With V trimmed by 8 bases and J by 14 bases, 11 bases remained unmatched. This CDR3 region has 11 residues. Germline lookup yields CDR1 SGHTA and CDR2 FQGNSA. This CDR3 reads CASGQTGNLTF. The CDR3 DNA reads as TGTGCCAGCGGCCAGACAGGGAACCTTACCTTC.

CDR3 sequence reads: CASSFGGGVSYEQYF. As DNA, the CDR3 is TGTGCCAGCAGCTTCGGAGGGGGAGTCTCCTACGAGCAGTACTTC. The chain has TRBV7-4 and TRBJ2-7; D possibly uses TRBD1 or TRBD2 (6 bases each). Germline assignment: CDR1 SGHVT and CDR2 SQSDAQ. The CDR3 totals 15 residues. Trimming took 3 bases from V and 0 from J, leaving 12 bases between them.

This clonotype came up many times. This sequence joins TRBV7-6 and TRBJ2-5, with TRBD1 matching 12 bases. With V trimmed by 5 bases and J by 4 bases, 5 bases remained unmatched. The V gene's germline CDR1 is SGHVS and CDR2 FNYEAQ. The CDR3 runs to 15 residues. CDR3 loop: CASSPGTGGLETQYF. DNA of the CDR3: TGTGCCAGCAGCCCCGGGACAGGGGGCTTAGAGACCCAGTACTTC.

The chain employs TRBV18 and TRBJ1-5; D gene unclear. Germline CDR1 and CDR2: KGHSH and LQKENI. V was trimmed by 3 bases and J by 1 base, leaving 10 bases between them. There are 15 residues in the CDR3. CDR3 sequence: CASSPESPSNQPQHF. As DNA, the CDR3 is TGTGCCAGCTCACCGGAGTCACCCAGCAATCAGCCCCAGCATTTT.

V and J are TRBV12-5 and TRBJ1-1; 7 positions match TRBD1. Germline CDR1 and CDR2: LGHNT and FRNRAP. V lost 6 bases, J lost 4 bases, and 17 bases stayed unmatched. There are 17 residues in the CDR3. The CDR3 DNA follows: TGTGCTAGTGGGTTTGGGGGGCCAGGGGGGCGAGGCACTGAAGCTTTCTTT. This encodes CASGFGGPGGRGTEAFF.

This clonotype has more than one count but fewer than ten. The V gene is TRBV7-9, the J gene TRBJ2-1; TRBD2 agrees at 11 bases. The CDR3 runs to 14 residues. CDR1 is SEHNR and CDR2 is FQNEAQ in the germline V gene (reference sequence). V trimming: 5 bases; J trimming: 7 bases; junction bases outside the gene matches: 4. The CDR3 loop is CASSGTSGGNEQFF. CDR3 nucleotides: TGTGCCAGCAGCGGTACTAGCGGGGGAAATGAGCAGTTCTTC.

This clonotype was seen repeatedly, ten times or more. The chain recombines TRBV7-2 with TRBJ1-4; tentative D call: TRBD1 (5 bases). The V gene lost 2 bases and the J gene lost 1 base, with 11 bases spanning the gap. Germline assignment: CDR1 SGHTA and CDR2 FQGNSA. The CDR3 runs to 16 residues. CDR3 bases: TGTGCCAGCAGCTTACAGAGGGGAAGAACTAATGAAAAACTGTTTTTT. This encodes CASSLQRGRTNEKLFF.

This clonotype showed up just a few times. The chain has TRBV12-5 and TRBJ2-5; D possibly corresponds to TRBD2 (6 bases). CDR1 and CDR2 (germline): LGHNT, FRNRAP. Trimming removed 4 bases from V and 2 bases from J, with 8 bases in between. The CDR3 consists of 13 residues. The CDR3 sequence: CASGSAGQETQYF. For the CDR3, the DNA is TGTGCTAGTGGTTCCGCGGGACAAGAGACCCAGTACTTC.

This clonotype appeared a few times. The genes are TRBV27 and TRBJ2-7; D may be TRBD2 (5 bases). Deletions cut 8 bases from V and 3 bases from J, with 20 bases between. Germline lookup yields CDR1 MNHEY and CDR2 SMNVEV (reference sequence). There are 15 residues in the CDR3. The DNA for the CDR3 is TGTGCCAGCTCGGTGGGAGTCGGGATACGCTACGAGCAGTACGTC. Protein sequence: CASSVGVGIRYEQYV.

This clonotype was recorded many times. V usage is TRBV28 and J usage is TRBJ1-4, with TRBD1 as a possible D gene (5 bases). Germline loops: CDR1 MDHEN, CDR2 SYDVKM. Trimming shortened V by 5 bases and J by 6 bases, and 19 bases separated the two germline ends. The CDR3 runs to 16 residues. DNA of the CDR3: TGTGCCAGCAGTCCCCTACCGGGACTTTCCTATGAAAAACTGTTTTTT. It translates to CASSPLPGLSYEKLFF.